What follows are 13 T cell receptor beta chains derived from one specimen sequenced in a study of blood T cell repertoires in COVID-19. Some clones are missing from TCRdb's copy, which holds only in-frame ones; the method was immunoSEQ multiplex PCR. The sample holds 150,000 to 200,000 clones; around 90% are singletons and the top ten take roughly 19%. The sample taken for sequencing was peripheral blood. These receptor sequences come from a man between 60 and 75 years old with active or convalescent COVID-19.

This sequence joins TRBV6-5 and TRBJ1-2, with 8 bases matching TRBD1. V lost 7 bases to trimming and J lost 4 bases; unmatched junction nucleotides: 5. The CDR3 spans 13 residues. Germline V gene lookup returns CDR1 MNHEY and CDR2 SVGAGI. The CDR3 spells CASTRQGFYGYTF. The CDR3 bases are TGTGCCAGCACCCGACAGGGGTTCTATGGCTACACCTTC.

The chain combines TRBV10-3 with TRBJ1-5; D may be TRBD1 (5 bases). In germline, CDR1 is ENHRY, CDR2 SYGVKD. The CDR3 has 16 residues. The V end was cut by 4 bases, the J end by 3 bases, with 16 bases between. This chain's CDR3 is CAISGGHGGNNQPQHF. The DNA for the CDR3 is TGTGCCATCAGTGGAGGGCACGGGGGGAACAATCAGCCCCAGCATTTT.

The rearrangement links TRBV6-2 or TRBV6-3 to TRBJ1-2; D is ambiguous. CDR3 length equals 14 residues. Germline CDR1 MNHEY, CDR2 SVGEGT. The V end was cut by 4 bases, the J end by 3 bases, with 12 bases between. The CDR3 DNA is TGTGCCAGCAGTTCCGCCGGAGCTGACTATGGCTACACCTTC. Translated: CASSSAGADYGYTF.

This chain connects TRBV19 to TRBJ1-2; no clear D. Germline V gene data show CDR1 as LNHDA and CDR2 as SQIVND (reference sequence). This CDR3 comprises 12 residues. V was shortened by 5 bases and J by 2 bases, with 6 bases between the two germline ends. The CDR3 region is CASSVRNYGYTF. The DNA for the CDR3 is TGTGCCAGTAGTGTCAGAAACTATGGCTACACCTTC.

This clone was detected once. This chain joins TRBV7-9 and TRBJ2-7, with D possibly TRBD1 on 6 matching bases. Germline loops: CDR1 SEHNR, CDR2 FQNEAQ (reference sequence). The CDR3 is 15 amino acids. The ends were cut back, 5 bases at V and 6 bases at J, with 20 bases in the middle. CDR3 loop: CASSIRQVRIGEQYF. DNA for the CDR3: TGTGCCAGCAGCATAAGACAGGTTAGGATTGGCGAGCAGTACTTC.

The chain recombines TRBV6-4 with TRBJ1-6; D perhaps matches TRBD1 (6 bases). Trimming stripped 3 bases from V and 7 bases from J, with 13 bases between. This CDR3 spans 15 amino acids. CDR1 is MRHNA and CDR2 is SNTAGT in the germline V gene. In nucleotides, the CDR3 is TGTGCCAGCAGTGATCAGGGGTTATCGAATTCACCCCTCCACTTT. It translates to CASSDQGLSNSPLHF.

The genes are TRBV5-1 and TRBJ2-2, with a possible D match to TRBD1 (5 bases). Germline-derived CDR1 and CDR2 are SGHRS and YFSETQ. The CDR3 loop spans 15 amino acids. The ends were cut back, 4 bases at V and 3 bases at J, with 13 bases in the middle. DNA of the CDR3: TGCGCCAGCAGCCTAGGGGAAGGGTACACCGGGGAGCTGTTTTTT. The encoded protein is CASSLGEGYTGELFF.

V usage is TRBV5-1 and J usage is TRBJ1-1; D remains unclear. Trimming left V 1 base short and J 4 bases short, with 5 bases between. CDR3 length: 12 residues. Per germline, CDR1 SGHRS and CDR2 YFSETQ. The CDR3 sequence is CASSLTSTEAFF. The CDR3 bases are TGCGCCAGCAGCTTGACTAGCACTGAAGCTTTCTTT.

This clone was observed once. The chain couples TRBV4-2 to TRBJ1-2; 8 bases map to TRBD1. The CDR3 runs to 14 residues. Germline loops: CDR1 LGHNA, CDR2 YNFKEQ. J lost 3 bases, V lost 4 bases, and 4 bases had no gene match. Here the CDR3 reads CASSRETGDYGYTF. As DNA, the CDR3 is TGTGCCAGCAGCCGCGAGACAGGGGACTATGGCTACACCTTC.

V gene TRBV5-1 combines with J gene TRBJ2-1; D unresolved. The germline gives CDR1 SGHRS, CDR2 YFSETQ. The CDR3 contains 14 residues. Trimming took off 7 bases at V and 4 bases at J, with 15 bases between the two ends. The CDR3 loop is CASASRGYYNEQFF. CDR3 in DNA: TGCGCCAGCGCCTCGAGAGGTTATTACAATGAGCAGTTCTTC.

The chain couples TRBV23-1 to TRBJ1-2; 8 nucleotides line up with TRBD1. TRBV23-1 falls under the ORF class, with uncertain function. V trimming: 3 bases; J trimming: 4 bases; junction bases outside the gene matches: 16. The CDR3 length is 18 residues. The CDR3 sequence: CASSHQNPRTGIVYGYTF. CDR3 nucleotides: TGCGCCAGCAGTCATCAAAATCCGCGGACAGGGATAGTCTATGGCTACACCTTC.

This chain uses TRBV11-3 with TRBJ2-1, with a weak D call TRBD2 (6 bases). Germline lookup yields CDR1 SGHNT and CDR2 YENEEA. The CDR3 totals 15 residues. V dropped 5 bases and J dropped 5 bases, with 16 bases sitting between them. The CDR3 DNA reads TGTGCCAGCAGCCCGGGGGTTTTTAGGGACAATGAGCAGTTCTTC. Encoded protein: CASSPGVFRDNEQFF. Complete variable domain (other parts from reference TRBV11-3 and TRBJ2-1): EAGVVQSPRYKIIEKKQPVAFWCNPISGHNTLYWYLQNLGQGPELLIRYENEEAVDDSQLPKDRFSAERLKGVDSTLKIQPAELGDSAVYLCASSPGVFRDNEQFFGPGTRLTVL.

V gene TRBV28 combines with J gene TRBJ1-3; 7 positions match TRBD1. The CDR3 runs to 15 residues. Germline V gene sequence: CDR1 MDHEN, CDR2 SYDVKM. With 6 bases clipped from V and 4 bases from J, the junction kept 9 bases outside the gene matches. CDR3 in amino acids: CASSLPRDSGNTIYF. In DNA form, the CDR3 reads TGTGCCAGCAGCCTACCCCGGGACAGCGGAAACACCATATATTTT.